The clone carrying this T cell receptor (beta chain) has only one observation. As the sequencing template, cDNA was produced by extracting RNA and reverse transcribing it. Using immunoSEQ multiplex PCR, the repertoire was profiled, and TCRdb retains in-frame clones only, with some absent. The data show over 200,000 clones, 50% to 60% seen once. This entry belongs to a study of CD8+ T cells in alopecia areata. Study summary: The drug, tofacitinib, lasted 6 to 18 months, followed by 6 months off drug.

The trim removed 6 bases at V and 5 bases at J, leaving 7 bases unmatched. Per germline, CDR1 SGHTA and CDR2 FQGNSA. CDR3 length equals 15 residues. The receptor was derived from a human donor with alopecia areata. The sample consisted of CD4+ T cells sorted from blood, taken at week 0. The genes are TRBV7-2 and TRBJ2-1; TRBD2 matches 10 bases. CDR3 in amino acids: CASSPRTSGNNEQFF. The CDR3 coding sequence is TGTGCCAGCAGTCCGAGGACTAGCGGTAACAATGAGCAGTTCTTC.